The rows below give T cell receptor beta chains drawn from one sample of a study of cytomegalovirus exposure and HLA in healthy donors. Assay: immunoSEQ multiplex PCR; the TCRdb copy retains only in-frame clones and omits some. The repertoire holds about 160,000 clones, roughly nine tenths seen once, with roughly 5.8% in the top ten. Sequenced: PBMCs. These receptors all come from a woman in her twenties or thirties in good health and CMV-seronegative. Each CDR3 is given without its conserved first and last residue. Each record gives: CDR3 protein, V gene, clone size, J gene. The size entry is marked missing in some rows and otherwise reads once, few, many or a size class.

ASRPGAASLNTEAF,TRBV27,.,TRBJ1-1
ASRTDSGASYNEQF,TRBV7-9,.,TRBJ2-1
ASSPGGGSYNEQF,TRBV18,once,TRBJ2-1
ASGGVGNQPQH,TRBV23-1,.,TRBJ1-5
ASSLPGRETQY,TRBV5-6,.,TRBJ2-5
ASSLRGVLGLETQY,TRBV28,.,TRBJ2-5
ASSFQGVESEAF,TRBV27,.,TRBJ1-1
SVEFTSGGATGELF,TRBV29-1,.,TRBJ2-2
ATRLAGAETQY,TRBV10-3,.,TRBJ2-5
ASSRTNRGYGYT,TRBV6-5,.,TRBJ1-2
ASSEALGVSDEQY,TRBV6-1,.,TRBJ2-7
ASRIRLAGLGSQF,TRBV7-2,.,TRBJ2-1
SAREDGYT,TRBV20-1,few,TRBJ1-2
ASSPWTSVNTDTQY,TRBV7-2,.,TRBJ2-3
AWSVLGPEQY,TRBV30,.,TRBJ2-7
ASSLAVQEASYNEQF,TRBV5-1,.,TRBJ2-1
ASSQDGAGDGYGYT,TRBV4-2,.,TRBJ1-2
ASFFGGPGQPQH,TRBV28,few,TRBJ1-5
AWSRGLAGDSAQY,TRBV30,.,TRBJ2-5
SAEGANEQF,TRBV20-1,.,TRBJ2-1
ASSLQPMNTEAF,TRBV5-4,.,TRBJ1-1
ASSLSLAPSTDTQY,TRBV28,.,TRBJ2-3
ASSWERGERTDTQY,TRBV7-9,.,TRBJ2-3
SVEKNYGYT,TRBV29-1,.,TRBJ1-2
ASSTAVRGFQETQY,TRBV27,.,TRBJ2-5
ASSASGQGLNEKLF,TRBV9,.,TRBJ1-4